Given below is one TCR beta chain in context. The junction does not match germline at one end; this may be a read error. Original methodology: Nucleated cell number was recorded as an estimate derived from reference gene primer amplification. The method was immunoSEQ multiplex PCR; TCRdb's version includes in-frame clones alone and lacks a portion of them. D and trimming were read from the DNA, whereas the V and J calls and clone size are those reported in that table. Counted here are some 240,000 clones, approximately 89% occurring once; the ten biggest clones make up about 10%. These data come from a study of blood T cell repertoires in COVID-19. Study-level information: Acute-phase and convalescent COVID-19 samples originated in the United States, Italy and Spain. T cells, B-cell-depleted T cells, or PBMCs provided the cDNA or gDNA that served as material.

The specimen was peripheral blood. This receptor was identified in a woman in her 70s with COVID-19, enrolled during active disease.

CDR3 residues: CASSLPGQWSSGNTIYF. CDR3 sequence (DNA): TGTGCTAGCAGCCTCCCGGGACAGTGGAGCTCTGGAAACACCATATATTTT. The V and J genes are TRBV7-7 and TRBJ1-3; 7 bases are shared with TRBD1. Germline lookup yields CDR1 SSHAT and CDR2 FNYEAQ (reference sequence). The CDR3 runs 17 residues. The variable domain in full, completed from reference TRBV7-7 and TRBJ1-3, reads GAGVSQSPRYKVTKRGQDVTLRCDPISSHATLYWYQQALGQGPEFLTYFNYEAQPDKSGLPSDRFSAERPEGSISTLTIQRTEQRDSAMYRCASSLPGQWSSGNTIYFGEGSWLTVV.